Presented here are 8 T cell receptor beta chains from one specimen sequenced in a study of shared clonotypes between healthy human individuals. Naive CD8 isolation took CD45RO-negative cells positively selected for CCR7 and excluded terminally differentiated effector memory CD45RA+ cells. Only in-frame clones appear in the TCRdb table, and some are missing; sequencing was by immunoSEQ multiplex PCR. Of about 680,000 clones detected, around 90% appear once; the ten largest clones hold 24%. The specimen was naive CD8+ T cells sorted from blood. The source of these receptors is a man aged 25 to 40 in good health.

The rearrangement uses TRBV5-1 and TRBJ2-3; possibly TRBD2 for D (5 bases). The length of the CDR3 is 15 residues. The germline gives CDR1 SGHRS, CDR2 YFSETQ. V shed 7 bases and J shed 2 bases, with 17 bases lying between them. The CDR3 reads CASRGSGFFTDTQYF. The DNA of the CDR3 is TGCGCCAGCCGGGGTTCCGGTTTTTTCACAGATACGCAGTATTTT.

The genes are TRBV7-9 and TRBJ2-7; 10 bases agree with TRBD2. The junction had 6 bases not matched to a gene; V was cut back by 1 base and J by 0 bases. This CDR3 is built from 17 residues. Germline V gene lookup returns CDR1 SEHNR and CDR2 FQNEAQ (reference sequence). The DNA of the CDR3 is TGTGCCAGCAGCTTAGGAGCTAGCGGGGGAACCTCCTACGAGCAGTACTTC. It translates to CASSLGASGGTSYEQYF.

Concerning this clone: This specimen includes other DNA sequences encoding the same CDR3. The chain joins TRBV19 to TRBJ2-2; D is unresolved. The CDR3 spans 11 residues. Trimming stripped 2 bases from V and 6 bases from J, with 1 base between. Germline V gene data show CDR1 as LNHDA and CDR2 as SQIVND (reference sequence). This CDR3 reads CASSIPGELFF. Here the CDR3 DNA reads TGTGCCAGTAGTATACCCGGGGAGCTGTTTTTT.

The CDR3 nucleotides read TGTGCCAGCAGCGGGACAGGGCCCCCATTACTCCAAGAGACCCAGTACTTC. It specifies CASSGTGPPLLQETQYF. The genes are TRBV7-9 and TRBJ2-5; TRBD1 matches at 9 bases. J was trimmed by 1 base and V by 5 bases; bases with no gene match: 11. CDR1 is SEHNR, CDR2 FQNEAQ, per germline (reference sequence). CDR3 length equals 17 residues.

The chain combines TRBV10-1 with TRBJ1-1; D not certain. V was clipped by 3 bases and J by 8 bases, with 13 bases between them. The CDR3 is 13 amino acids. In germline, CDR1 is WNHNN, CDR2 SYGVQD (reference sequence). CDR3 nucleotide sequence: TGCGCCAGCAGTGATGGAGTGGGGAGGGAAGCTTTCTTT. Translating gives CASSDGVGREAFF.

The CDR3 loop reads CASSSKPGQGKETQYF. The DNA for the CDR3 is TGTGCCAGCAGCTCTAAACCGGGACAGGGGAAGGAGACCCAGTACTTC. V usage is TRBV5-8 and J usage is TRBJ2-5, with TRBD1 matching over 10 bases. Germline V gene sequence: CDR1 SGHTS, CDR2 YDEGEE. V was pared by 3 bases and J by 5 bases, with 10 bases of the junction left unmatched. The CDR3 covers 16 residues.

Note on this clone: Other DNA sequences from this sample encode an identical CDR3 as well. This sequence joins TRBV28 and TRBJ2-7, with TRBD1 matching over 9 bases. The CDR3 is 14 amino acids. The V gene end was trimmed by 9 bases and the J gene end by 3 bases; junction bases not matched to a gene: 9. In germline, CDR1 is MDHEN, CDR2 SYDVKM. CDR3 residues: CASSSGTGLYEQYF. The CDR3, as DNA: TGTGCCAGTTCTTCCGGGACAGGGCTCTACGAGCAGTACTTC.

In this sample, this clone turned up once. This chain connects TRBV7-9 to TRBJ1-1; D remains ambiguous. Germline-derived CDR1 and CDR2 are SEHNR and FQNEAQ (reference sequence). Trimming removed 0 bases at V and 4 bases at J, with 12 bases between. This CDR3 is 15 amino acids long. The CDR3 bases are TGTGCCAGCAGCTTAGCAGACCTGGCGGTCACTGAAGCTTTCTTT. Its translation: CASSLADLAVTEAFF.